One sample yielded the 16 T cell receptor beta chains listed below, sequenced in a study of identical twins. TCRdb independently ran MiXCR on the 5' RACE reads; one entry per CDR3 protein. The sample consists of hundreds of thousands of distinct CDR3 sequences, 5.5% to 6.5% of them appearing once. Sequencing was performed on naive T cells sorted from blood. The receptors were sampled from a man younger than 35 in good health.

The V call is TRBV5-1, the J call TRBJ1-2; 9 bases align to TRBD1. The V gene's germline CDR1 is SGHRS and CDR2 YFSETQ. This CDR3 is 13 amino acids long. Trimming removed 4 bases from V and 7 bases from J; junction bases left unmatched: 5. CDR3 sequence reads: CASSAGTGRGYTF. The CDR3 DNA sequence: TGCGCCAGCAGCGCCGGGACAGGGCGTGGCTACACCTTC.

This clonotype was seen at least ten times. J is TRBJ2-3 and V is TRBV5-1, with no clear D. Germline V lookup: CDR1 SGHRS, CDR2 YFSETQ. Between the trimmed V and J ends, which lost 4 bases and 2 bases, there was a span of 8 bases. The CDR3 is 13 residues long. The CDR3 sequence: CASSPPTTDTQYF. CDR3 sequence (DNA): TGCGCCAGCAGCCCCCCCACCACAGATACGCAGTATTTT.

This clonotype was seen many times. The chain carries TRBV5-1 and TRBJ2-7; 9 bases map to TRBD2. Germline CDR1 and CDR2: SGHRS and YFSETQ. The CDR3 has 14 amino acids. J was trimmed by 5 bases and V by 5 bases; bases with no gene match: 8. The CDR3 region has the DNA TGCGCCAGCAGAAATAGCGGGAGTTTCAACGAGCAGTACTTC. It encodes CASRNSGSFNEQYF.

The rearrangement links TRBV7-8 to TRBJ2-1; unclear D gene. The ends were cut back, 2 bases at V and 5 bases at J, with 16 bases in the middle. Germline CDR1 and CDR2: SGHVS and FQNEAQ. There are 16 residues in the CDR3. Here the CDR3 reads CASSLRSLEPHNEQFF. CDR3 bases: TGTGCCAGCAGCTTAAGGTCGTTGGAGCCCCACAATGAGCAGTTCTTC.

This clonotype showed up many times. The CDR3 loop is CATSDRDRATGELFF. In nucleotides, the CDR3 is TGTGCCACCAGTGACCGGGACAGGGCTACCGGGGAGCTGTTTTTT. The J gene is TRBJ2-2, the V gene TRBV24-1; 9 nucleotides align to TRBD1. The germline CDR1 and CDR2 sequences are KGHDR and SFDVKD. The V gene end was trimmed by 4 bases and the J gene end by 5 bases; junction bases not matched to a gene: 4. CDR3 length: 15 residues.

There are many counts of this clonotype. This chain connects TRBV10-3 to TRBJ2-3; unclear D gene. Germline loops: CDR1 ENHRY, CDR2 SYGVKD. There are 14 residues in the CDR3. Trimming stripped 4 bases from V and 0 bases from J, with 8 bases between. The DNA of the CDR3 is TGTGCCATCAGTGTGGTTGATAGCACAGATACGCAGTATTTT. It codes for CAISVVDSTDTQYF.

In its sample, this clonotype was seen a few times. The chain combines TRBV7-7 with TRBJ2-3; 8 bases align to TRBD2. V dropped 5 bases and J dropped 1; count of bases not matched to a gene: 5. This CDR3 is 15 amino acids long. From germline, CDR1 is SSHAT and CDR2 FNYEAQ (reference sequence). The chain's CDR3 is CASSPGLGRTDTQYF. Written as DNA, the CDR3 is TGTGCCAGCAGCCCGGGACTAGGGCGCACAGATACGCAGTATTTT.

This clonotype has ten or more counts. The chain uses TRBV29-1 and TRBJ2-5; D might be TRBD1 (5 bases). Trimming pared 5 bases from V and 6 bases from J, leaving 16 bases between. Germline loops: CDR1 SQVTM, CDR2 ANQGSEA. The CDR3 is made up of 13 amino acids. The CDR3 loop is CSVRQKLKQTQYF. CDR3 DNA sequence: TGCAGCGTTAGACAGAAACTCAAACAGACCCAGTACTTC.

The V and J genes are TRBV13 and TRBJ2-7; 10 nucleotides align to TRBD2. The V gene's germline CDR1 is PRHDT and CDR2 FYEKMQ (reference sequence). Germline trimming cut 7 bases from V and 5 bases from J; bases unmatched to any gene: 14. The CDR3 covers 16 residues. The CDR3 protein is CASTLRWGLASHEQYF. CDR3 bases: TGTGCCAGCACTCTTCGTTGGGGACTAGCGAGTCACGAGCAGTACTTC.

Many counts were recorded for this clonotype. V gene TRBV11-1 combines with J gene TRBJ2-1; 9 positions match TRBD2. The length of the CDR3 is 19 residues. Trimming took 1 base from V and 2 from J; bases not matched to a gene: 12. The germline V gene has CDR1 SGHAT and CDR2 FQDESV (reference sequence). CDR3 nucleotides: TGTGCCAGCAGCTTAGAAGTAGCGGGAGTGAAAAGGACCTACAATGAGCAGTTCTTC. Its translation is CASSLEVAGVKRTYNEQFF.

This clonotype was recorded once. The V gene is TRBV20-1, the J gene TRBJ1-5; 8 nucleotides align to TRBD1. The junction had 11 bases not matched to a gene; V was cut back by 4 bases and J by 0 bases. This CDR3 has 17 residues. Germline loops: CDR1 DFQATT, CDR2 SNEGSKA (reference sequence). This chain's CDR3 is CSAKGQELLYSNQPQHF. CDR3 coding DNA: TGCAGTGCTAAGGGACAGGAGCTTCTCTATAGCAATCAGCCCCAGCATTTT.

This clonotype was seen a handful of times. The chain has TRBV6-2 or TRBV6-3 and TRBJ2-3; D call uncertain. From germline, CDR1 is MNHEY and CDR2 SVGEGT. The germline V and J ends were trimmed by 2 bases and 6 bases, with 9 bases remaining between them. The CDR3 has 13 residues. DNA for the CDR3: TGTGCCAGCAGTTACCCCCCGGTGGATACGCAGTATTTT. Amino acids: CASSYPPVDTQYF.

This clonotype showed up many times. This chain connects TRBV25-1 to TRBJ2-3, with a weak D call TRBD2 (5 bases). The germline V gene encodes CDR1 MGHDK and CDR2 SYGVNS. Trimming took 8 bases from V and 6 from J, leaving 9 bases between them. This CDR3 has 11 amino acids. CDR3 coding DNA: TGTGCCAGCGCCGGGGTGGATACGCAGTATTTT. Amino acids: CASAGVDTQYF.

The V call is TRBV27, the J call TRBJ2-1; TRBD2 aligns across 10 bases. Germline values: CDR1 MNHEY, CDR2 SMNVEV (reference sequence). Trimming at V came to 4 bases and at J to 6 bases, leaving 6 bases not matched to a gene. The CDR3 is 15 amino acids. The CDR3 sequence: CASSSASGSGNEQFF. CDR3 coding DNA: TGTGCCAGCAGTTCGGCTAGCGGGAGTGGCAATGAGCAGTTCTTC.

The genes are TRBV19 and TRBJ2-1, with D perhaps matching TRBD2 (6 bases). The CDR3 sequence is 15 residues long. CDR1 is LNHDA and CDR2 is SQIVND in the germline V gene (reference sequence). Trimming pared 3 bases from V and 4 bases from J, leaving 13 bases between. The chain's CDR3 is CASSIPGLSYNEQFF. The DNA of the CDR3 is TGTGCCAGTAGTATCCCGGGACTTTCGTACAATGAGCAGTTCTTC.

This clonotype was seen ten or more times. This rearrangement joins TRBV10-3 to TRBJ2-2; D is tentatively TRBD1 or TRBD2 (5 bases each). V was pared by 5 bases and J by 4 bases, with 8 bases between. Germline loops: CDR1 ENHRY, CDR2 SYGVKD. This CDR3 is 13 amino acids long. CDR3: CAISPGSTGELFF. CDR3 DNA: TGTGCCATCAGTCCAGGGAGCACCGGGGAGCTGTTTTTT.